This T cell receptor beta chain is from a study of blood T cell repertoires in COVID-19 (dated by TCRdb to 2018 to 2021). General notes on the study: The collaborator samples originated in the United States, Italy and Spain and spanned the acute and convalescent phases of COVID-19. The prospective study material was composed of cDNA or gDNA derived from T cells, B-cell-depleted T cells, or PBMCs. Subjects who had been exposed to COVID-19, were actively infected with it, or had recovered from it provided the deeply sampled blood TCRbeta repertoires that made up the dataset. The repertoires were made available in a free public database intended to serve as a resource for research on the immune response to SARS-CoV-2. The samples were drawn from the first 160 participants of the ongoing ImmuneRACE study and from 950 to 1,500 subjects provided by 6 global collaborators. Nearly every sample came with metadata listing a de-identified subject ID, COVID-19 status, age in years and sex. HLA class I and class II types, where available, came from metadata supplied by the sample provider rather than from assay-based typing. What the work shows at the level of the full study, not this receptor alone: The quantity of clinical and demographic metadata differed by source and by participant and was supplied without curation.

One collaborating source in Seattle enrolled patients while the patients were actively infected and followed the patients over time throughout the course of disease. Each collaborating institution followed its own protocols to collect whole blood in K2EDTA tubes. For TCRbeta analysis, collaborators shipped samples as frozen whole blood, isolated PBMCs, or DNA extracted from either of those sample types. Notes on this clone: No cognate antigen has been identified for it. No base quality values were provided; no much bigger clone lies one nucleotide off.

TCRbeta CDR3 regions were amplified from genomic DNA using the immunoSEQ Assay, a bias-controlled multiplex PCR. From the authors' description of their analysis: Within the assay, amplification of reference gene primers was used to estimate how many nucleated cells each sample contained. To quantify the absolute abundance of each unique TCRbeta CDR3 rearrangement, sequence reads were collapsed and filtered. For each sample, productive Simpson clonality was calculated by taking the square root of Simpson's diversity index across productive rearrangements. TCRdb retrieved this table from immuneACCESS and kept in-frame rearrangements only. Not all clones are present; in checked studies, unresolved V genes account for under half, and no reason is known for the remainder. The V and J calls and clone size were taken over from that table, and D and trimming were inferred from the DNA. The sample profile shows roughly 260,000 clones; around nine tenths of them were found once. About 11% of the sample rests with the top ten.

The CDR3 holds 15 amino acids from the cysteine to the phenylalanine. The read is trimmed to its CDR3 DNA, 45 bases read in frame from base 1. For CDR1 and CDR2, the germline V gene (reference sequence) lists LNHDA and SQIVND. The V and J ends are trimmed by 5 bases and 6 bases, leaving 20 bases between them. The specimen sequenced was peripheral blood. This TCR came from a woman under 40 with COVID-19, enrolled during active disease. The chain employs TRBV19 and TRBJ2-7; the D gene is perhaps TRBD1, from 5 matching bases. The DNA sequence follows: TGTGCCAGTAGTTTTTCCGCCGCAGGGTCGTTCGAGCAGTACTTC. It specifies CASSFSAAGSFEQYF.